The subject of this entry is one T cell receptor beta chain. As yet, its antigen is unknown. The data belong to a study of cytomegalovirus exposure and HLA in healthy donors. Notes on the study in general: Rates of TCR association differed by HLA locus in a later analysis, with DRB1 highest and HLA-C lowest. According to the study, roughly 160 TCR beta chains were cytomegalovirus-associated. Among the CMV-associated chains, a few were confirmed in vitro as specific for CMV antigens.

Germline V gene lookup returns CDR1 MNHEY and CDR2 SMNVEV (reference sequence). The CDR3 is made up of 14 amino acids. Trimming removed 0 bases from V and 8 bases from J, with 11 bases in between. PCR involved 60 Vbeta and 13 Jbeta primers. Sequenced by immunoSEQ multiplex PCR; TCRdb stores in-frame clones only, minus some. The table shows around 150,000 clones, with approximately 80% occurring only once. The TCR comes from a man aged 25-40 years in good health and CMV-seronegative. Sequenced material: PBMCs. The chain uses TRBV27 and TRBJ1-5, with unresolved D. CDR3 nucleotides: TGTGCCAGCAGTTTATCCCCCGGAGCAAAGCCCCAGCATTTT. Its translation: CASSLSPGAKPQHF.